The next 29 T cell receptor beta chains were all read from a single sample in a study of cytomegalovirus exposure and HLA in healthy donors. PCR was performed using 60 Vbeta and 13 Jbeta primers. Libraries were prepared by immunoSEQ multiplex PCR; TCRdb keeps only in-frame clonotypes and omits some of them. The repertoire holds about 68,000 clones, with roughly four fifths as singletons. Sample: PBMCs. These receptors all come from a human donor in good health.

This clone came up once. The gene calls are TRBV5-1 and TRBJ2-7; the match to TRBD2 covers 10 bases. The V and J ends lost 5 bases and 2 bases, in that order; junction bases with no gene match: 10. This CDR3 spans 16 amino acids. Germline loops: CDR1 SGHRS, CDR2 YFSETQ. The CDR3 DNA sequence: TGCGCCAGCAGTTCCCAGGCAAGCGGGGGGGCCTACGAGCAGTACTTC. It specifies CASSSQASGGAYEQYF.

The V call is TRBV18, the J call TRBJ1-2, with TRBD1 as a possible D gene (5 bases). The CDR3 is made up of 15 amino acids. Germline V gene sequence: CDR1 KGHSH, CDR2 LQKENI. V was trimmed by 3 bases and J by 8 bases, leaving 19 bases between them. This CDR3 is CASSPTGTGSLGYTF. CDR3 nucleotides: TGTGCCAGCTCACCTACCGGGACTGGGAGTCTAGGCTACACCTTC.

The V gene is TRBV9, the J gene TRBJ2-5; TRBD1 matches 8 bases. The V and J ends lost 0 bases and 5 bases, in that order; junction bases with no gene match: 6. The CDR3 extends over 15 amino acids. CDR1 is SGDLS and CDR2 is YYNGEE in the germline V gene. In nucleotides, the CDR3 is TGTGCCAGCAGCGTAGATTGGACAGGGAAGGAGACCCAGTACTTC. Translated, it gives CASSVDWTGKETQYF. The full variable domain, in which reference TRBV9 and TRBJ2-5 provide the parts outside the CDR3, is DSGVTQTPKHLITATGQRVTLRCSPRSGDLSVYWYQQSLDQGLQFLIQYYNGEERAKGNILERFSAQQFPDLHSELNLSSLELGDSALYFCASSVDWTGKETQYFGPGTRLLVL.

This chain joins TRBV13 and TRBJ2-2, with 7 positions matching TRBD1. The CDR3 is made up of 18 amino acids. The ends lost 6 bases at V and 4 bases at J; junction bases unmatched: 17. In germline, CDR1 is PRHDT, CDR2 FYEKMQ (reference sequence). The CDR3 nucleotides are TGTGCCAGCAGTAGTCCGACAGGGAACGGATGGTCCACCGGGGAGCTGTTTTTT. It yields the protein CASSSPTGNGWSTGELFF.

The chain employs TRBV7-2 and TRBJ1-2, with 8 bases identical to TRBD1. J gave up 0 bases and V 5 bases, and 2 bases lay outside the gene matches. The CDR3 is 14 residues long. CDR1 SGHTA and CDR2 FQGNSA come from the germline V gene. CDR3 protein: CASSQDRANYGYTF. The CDR3 DNA follows: TGTGCCAGCAGCCAGGACAGGGCTAACTATGGCTACACCTTC.

The gene calls are TRBV28 and TRBJ1-4; the match to TRBD1 covers 8 bases. V trimming: 5 bases; J trimming: 8 bases; junction bases outside the gene matches: 13. Germline lookup yields CDR1 MDHEN and CDR2 SYDVKM. The CDR3 has 16 amino acids. CDR3 region: CASSPVLTGAGEKLFF. Written as DNA, the CDR3 is TGTGCCAGCAGTCCTGTCCTGACAGGGGCAGGAGAAAAACTGTTTTTT.

For the CDR3, the DNA is TGTGCCAGCAGCTTGGGCGGGGGCCTCTCCTACGAGCAGTACTTC. Residues: CASSLGGGLSYEQYF. The gene calls are TRBV5-4 and TRBJ2-7; D may be TRBD2 (7 bases). Trimming left V 0 bases short and J 0 bases short, with 10 bases between. The CDR3 has 15 residues. Germline lookup yields CDR1 SGHNT and CDR2 YYREEE (reference sequence). The variable domain in full, with the rest retrieved from reference TRBV5-4 and TRBJ2-7, is ETGVTQSPTHLIKTRGQQVTLRCSSQSGHNTVSWYQQALGQGPQFIFQYYREEENGRGNFPPRFSGLQFPNYSSELNVNALELDDSALYLCASSLGGGLSYEQYFGPGTRLTVT.

The chain carries TRBV7-9 and TRBJ2-2, with D unresolved. The ends were cut back, 3 bases at V and 3 bases at J, with 8 bases in the middle. Germline assignment: CDR1 SEHNR and CDR2 FQNEAQ (reference sequence). This CDR3 is 14 amino acids long. The CDR3, as DNA: TGTGCCAGCAGCTTTTTTCAGGACACCGGGGAGCTGTTTTTT. Translated, it gives CASSFFQDTGELFF. The full variable domain, with the rest looked up from reference TRBV7-9 and TRBJ2-2, is DTGVSQNPRHKITKRGQNVTFRCDPISEHNRLYWYRQTLGQGPEFLTYFQNEAQLEKSRLLSDRFSAERPKGSFSTLEIQRTEQGDSAMYLCASSFFQDTGELFFGEGSRLTVL.

This chain joins TRBV6-6 and TRBJ1-1; 9 positions match TRBD1. CDR1 and CDR2 (germline): MNHNY, SVGAGI (reference sequence). This CDR3 has 14 amino acids. V dropped 5 bases and J dropped 9; count of bases not matched to a gene: 10. CDR3 sequence: CASSHRQGVAKAFF. As DNA, the CDR3 is TGTGCCAGCAGTCATCGACAGGGGGTAGCGAAAGCTTTCTTT.

V usage is TRBV6-1 and J usage is TRBJ1-5; the match to TRBD1 covers 8 bases. After removal of 0 bases from V and 3 bases from J, the junction contained 7 bases not matched to a gene. This CDR3 comprises 17 residues. The germline V gene encodes CDR1 MNHNS and CDR2 SASEGT. CDR3 in amino acids: CASSEAPTGGINQPQHF. The CDR3 nucleotides are TGTGCCAGCAGTGAAGCACCCACAGGGGGTATCAATCAGCCCCAGCATTTT.

The V gene is TRBV2, the J gene TRBJ2-6; TRBD2 aligns across 7 bases. The ends lost 2 bases at V and 0 bases at J; junction bases unmatched: 1. CDR1 is SNHLY and CDR2 is FYNNEI in the germline V gene. The CDR3 spans 16 residues. CDR3 coding DNA: TGTGCCAGCAGTGAACGCGGGGGCTCTGGGGCCAACGTCCTGACTTTC. Amino acid sequence: CASSERGGSGANVLTF.

Only a few counts were recorded for this clone. V usage is TRBV6-5 and J usage is TRBJ2-7; D ambiguous. Germline V gene lookup returns CDR1 MNHEY and CDR2 SVGAGI. CDR3 length: 13 amino acids. The V and J ends lost 2 bases and 0 bases respectively, with 5 bases between them. The CDR3 DNA follows: TGTGCCAGCAGTTACGGGCACTCCTACGAGCAGTACTTC. This gives the protein CASSYGHSYEQYF.

The gene calls are TRBV5-1 and TRBJ2-5; 10 bases are shared with TRBD1. Germline V gene lookup returns CDR1 SGHRS and CDR2 YFSETQ. The CDR3 runs to 15 residues. The J segment lost 3 bases and the V segment lost 5 bases, leaving 7 bases of the junction unmatched. DNA for the CDR3: TGCGCCAGCAGACTAATGGGACAGGGGAAAGAGACCCAGTACTTC. Its translation: CASRLMGQGKETQYF.

The chain joins TRBV7-2 to TRBJ2-5; 9 bases fit TRBD1. Trimming cost V 4 bases and J 3 bases; bases outside gene matches: 0. Germline V CDR1 and CDR2: SGHTA, FQGNSA. This CDR3 is 13 amino acids long. Here the CDR3 DNA reads TGTGCCAGCAGCTGGACAGGGGAAGAGACCCAGTACTTC. Its protein product is CASSWTGEETQYF.

The chain has TRBV19 and TRBJ2-4, with TRBD1 matching 8 bases. CDR3 length equals 17 residues. Looked up from germline, CDR1 is LNHDA and CDR2 is SQIVND (reference sequence). Trimming cost V 5 bases and J 2 bases; bases outside gene matches: 11. CDR3 residues: CASSFRTGKNSKNIQYF. CDR3 bases: TGTGCCAGTAGTTTCCGGACAGGGAAGAATTCCAAAAACATTCAGTACTTC.

The J gene is TRBJ2-2, the V gene TRBV6-6; 7 bases map to TRBD1. This CDR3 has 15 residues. Germline CDR1 and CDR2: MNHNY and SVGAGI (reference sequence). V dropped 4 bases and J dropped 2; count of bases not matched to a gene: 4. The CDR3: CASSFDRENTGELFF. In nucleotides, the CDR3 is TGTGCCAGCAGTTTTGACAGGGAAAACACCGGGGAGCTGTTTTTT.

This clone was seen just once. V gene TRBV5-6 combines with J gene TRBJ2-1; 16 bases agree with TRBD2. The CDR3 extends over 18 amino acids. CDR1 SGHDT and CDR2 YYEEEE come from the germline V gene. V gave up 3 bases and J gave up 2 bases; unmatched junction bases: 5. CDR3 DNA: TGTGCCAGCAGCTCCGGGACTAGCGGGGGGGCCCCCTACAATGAGCAGTTCTTC. It yields the protein CASSSGTSGGAPYNEQFF.

A note on this clone: Different DNA sequences within this sample yield the same CDR3. The V gene is TRBV7-2, the J gene TRBJ2-7; 8 positions match TRBD2. This CDR3 has 14 residues. V trimming: 1 base; J trimming: 4 bases; junction bases outside the gene matches: 3. Germline-derived CDR1 and CDR2 are SGHTA and FQGNSA. The CDR3 nucleotides read TGTGCCAGCAGCTTAGAGGGACTAGGGTACGAGCAGTACTTC. It translates to CASSLEGLGYEQYF.

The chain links TRBV5-1 to TRBJ2-6, with 10 bases identical to TRBD1. There are 20 residues in the CDR3. Losses at the gene ends were 1 base for V and 4 bases for J; bases not matched to a gene: 14. CDR1 is SGHRS and CDR2 is YFSETQ in the germline V gene. CDR3 residues: CASSLLGRDRGFGGANVLTF. The CDR3 DNA reads as TGCGCCAGCAGCTTGCTTGGAAGGGACAGGGGTTTTGGAGGGGCCAACGTCCTGACTTTC.

The chain is built from TRBV6-5 and TRBJ1-5; 7 nucleotides match TRBD1. The CDR3 is 13 amino acids. With V trimmed by 5 bases and J by 6 bases, 4 bases remained unmatched. Germline CDR1 MNHEY, CDR2 SVGAGI. CDR3 DNA: TGTGCCAGCAGTCGACAGGGCGGTCAGCCCCAGCATTTT. This codes for CASSRQGGQPQHF.

This rearrangement joins TRBV18 to TRBJ1-5; a possible D gene is TRBD1 (6 bases). Germline V gene lookup returns CDR1 KGHSH and CDR2 LQKENI. V was cut by 3 bases and J by 5 bases, with 11 bases left in between. This CDR3 is built from 14 residues. As DNA, the CDR3 is TGTGCCAGCTCACCTACAGGGTCTGATCAGCCCCAGCATTTT. Its protein product is CASSPTGSDQPQHF.

The chain uses TRBV5-1 and TRBJ2-3, with 11 bases identical to TRBD2. The CDR3 spans 17 residues. Germline V gene sequence: CDR1 SGHRS, CDR2 YFSETQ. Trimming took 3 bases from V and 5 from J; bases not matched to a gene: 11. In DNA form, the CDR3 reads TGCGCCAGCAGCTCTCAACCGACTAGCGGGGTAGGAGATACGCAGTATTTT. This sequence encodes CASSSQPTSGVGDTQYF.

This chain links TRBV13 with TRBJ2-6, with TRBD2 as a possible D gene (5 bases). Germline CDR1 is PRHDT and CDR2 is FYEKMQ (reference sequence). Trimming took off 1 base at V and 3 bases at J, with 10 bases between the two ends. The CDR3 totals 16 residues. CDR3 nucleotides: TGTGCCAGCAGCTTAGCCAGAGGACTTGGGGCCAACGTCCTGACTTTC. It is translated as CASSLARGLGANVLTF.

CDR3 nucleotides: TGTGCCTCCGACGTGGGGGGCGGGGGAGAGACCCAGTACTTC. Translation gives CASDVGGGGETQYF. This chain connects TRBV30 to TRBJ2-5; D may be TRBD2 (7 bases). V shed 7 bases and J shed 4 bases, with 19 bases lying between them. The germline V gene encodes CDR1 GTSNPN and CDR2 SVGIG (reference sequence). This CDR3 spans 14 amino acids.

The chain uses TRBV10-1 and TRBJ2-5; D might be TRBD2 (6 bases). CDR3 length: 15 residues. V gave up 6 bases and J gave up 5 bases, with 19 bases separating them. Germline CDR1 reads WNHNN; CDR2 reads SYGVQD (reference sequence). The CDR3 sequence is CASRAPLAREETQYF. The CDR3 DNA reads TGCGCCAGCAGGGCCCCACTAGCACGGGAGGAGACCCAGTACTTC.

V gene TRBV19 combines with J gene TRBJ1-4, with D unresolved. Germline V gene sequence: CDR1 LNHDA, CDR2 SQIVND (reference sequence). V lost 3 bases and J 4 bases, leaving 9 bases between the germline ends. The CDR3 totals 14 residues. The DNA of the CDR3 is TGTGCCAGTAGTATTTGGGGAGATAATGAAAAACTGTTTTTT. Translated: CASSIWGDNEKLFF.

J is TRBJ2-7 and V is TRBV12-1; the table's D call of TRBD2 was not tested on the DNA. TRBV12-1 is a listed pseudogene. CDR3 length: 14 amino acids. CDR3 residues: CASSLQGTSDEQYF. The CDR3 nucleotides read TGTGCCAGCAGCTTGCAAGGGACTAGCGACGAGCAGTACTTC.

This chain uses TRBV19 with TRBJ1-5; TRBD1 matches at 7 bases. The CDR3 contains 16 residues. Unmatched junction bases numbered 9, after V lost 1 base and J lost 6 bases. Per the germline V gene, CDR1 is LNHDA and CDR2 is SQIVND (reference sequence). The CDR3 loop is CASSIGYRGLSQPQHF. Written as DNA, the CDR3 is TGTGCCAGTAGTATAGGTTACAGGGGATTGAGTCAGCCCCAGCATTTT.

This sequence joins TRBV6-1 and TRBJ1-5; a weak D match, TRBD1 (6 bases). CDR1 is MNHNS, CDR2 SASEGT, per germline. This CDR3 region has 13 residues. Between the trimmed V and J ends, which lost 7 bases and 1 base, there was a span of 8 bases. The CDR3 nucleotides are TGTGCCAGCACACAGGGCAGCAATCAGCCCCAGCATTTT. It codes for CASTQGSNQPQHF.